One sample yielded the 8 T cell receptor beta chains listed below, sequenced in a study of monozygotic twins with inflammatory bowel disease. TCRdb re-called the 5' RACE reads; every CDR3 protein appears as one record, without DNA. This sample contains approximately 150,000 distinct CDR3 sequences. Sample: blood. The receptors were gathered from a human donor with ulcerative colitis or Crohn's disease, or a healthy co-twin of an affected twin (not recorded which).

The V gene is TRBV20-1, the J gene TRBJ2-5; checking the TCRdb D call of TRBD1 is not possible without DNA. The CDR3 covers 16 residues. Germline V gives CDR1 DFQATT, CDR2 SNEGSKA (reference sequence). The CDR3 spells CSARGDPAGIEETQYF.

The chain recombines TRBV12-3 or TRBV12-4 with TRBJ1-3. This CDR3 region has 14 residues. This CDR3 is CASDRQASGNTIYF.

The rearrangement uses TRBV29-1 and TRBJ2-5; as DNA is missing, the TRBD2 call by TCRdb cannot be tested. Germline V gene data show CDR1 as SQVTM and CDR2 as ANQGSEA. This CDR3 is 11 amino acids long. CDR3 protein: CSVREEETQYF.

This chain uses TRBV12-3 or TRBV12-4 with TRBJ1-2; TCRdb's D gene call, TRBD1, goes unchecked for lack of DNA. The length of the CDR3 is 15 residues. CDR3 loop: CASSRIRTRNYGYTF.

The CDR3 reads CATSRDLTGQYGELFF. The rearrangement links TRBV15 to TRBJ2-2; checking the TCRdb D call of TRBD1 is not possible without DNA. Germline V gives CDR1 LNHNV, CDR2 YYDKDF (reference sequence). The CDR3 sequence is 16 residues long.

This chain links TRBV20-1 with TRBJ1-2; the D call from TCRdb, TRBD1, cannot be confirmed without DNA. There are 13 residues in the CDR3. CDR1 DFQATT and CDR2 SNEGSKA come from the germline V gene (reference sequence). The CDR3 sequence: CSAITGSFDGYTF.

This chain uses TRBV5-5 with TRBJ1-4. The CDR3 covers 14 residues. From germline, CDR1 is SGHKS and CDR2 YYEKEE (reference sequence). The CDR3 here is CASSLDREMEKLFF.

The chain has TRBV20-1 and TRBJ2-7; as DNA is missing, the TRBD1 call by TCRdb cannot be tested. CDR1 is DFQATT and CDR2 is SNEGSKA in the germline V gene (reference sequence). This CDR3 has 16 residues. CDR3 protein: CSAPRGTGTPSDEQYF.